There are a few counts of the clone carrying this TCR beta chain. The antigen is undetermined. This sample is part of a study of T cells in Graves' hyperthyroidism and ophthalmopathy. From RNA transcripts, TCR beta CDR3 regions were amplified. Initially, a first-round RT-PCR of the TCR CDR3 employed the HTBI primer set. TCRdb reprocessed the multiplex PCR reads via MiXCR and lists one record per CDR3 protein. The sample has roughly 330,000 distinct CDR3 sequences, roughly 17% seen once. Study-level results: The model anticipated ophthalmopathy a median around six months pre-onset. Most thyroid clonotypes with frequency above 0.001 were detected in blood.

The study left out patients who had uncontrolled infection, other autoimmune disease, pregnancy or lactation. The source material was blood. The receptor was isolated from a man aged 30 to 45 with Graves' hyperthyroidism.

The CDR3 coding sequence is TGTGCCAGCAGCGTAGCGGGTAGCGGCCAAGAGACCCAGTACTTC. This encodes CASSVAGSGQETQYF. The chain links TRBV9 to TRBJ2-5; TRBD2 might be the D (6 bases). The CDR3 is made up of 15 amino acids. Trimming pared 0 bases from V and 1 base from J, leaving 10 bases between. Per the germline V gene, CDR1 is SGDLS and CDR2 is YYNGEE. The entire variable domain, with the rest obtained from reference TRBV9 and TRBJ2-5, is as follows: DSGVTQTPKHLITATGQRVTLRCSPRSGDLSVYWYQQSLDQGLQFLIQYYNGEERAKGNILERFSAQQFPDLHSELNLSSLELGDSALYFCASSVAGSGQETQYFGPGTRLLVL.